This TCR beta chain originates from a study of shared clonotypes between healthy human individuals. Positive CCR7 selection of CD45RO-negative cells yielded the naive CD8 cells, and terminally differentiated effector memory CD45RA+ cells were excluded. V lost 0 bases and J lost 9, with 15 bases in between. This CDR3 is 15 amino acids long. CDR1 and CDR2 (germline): MNHEY, SVGAGI. Generated by immunoSEQ multiplex PCR, the TCRdb table keeps only in-frame clones and is missing some. The data contain over 800,000 clones, 80% to 95% of them singletons. This clonotype was obtained from a man aged 25-45 years in good health. Sequencing was performed on naive CD8+ T cells sorted from blood. The V gene is TRBV6-5, the J gene TRBJ2-1; D is undetermined. The CDR3 is CASSYSGSLDPEQFF. The CDR3 DNA follows: TGTGCCAGCAGTTACTCAGGATCCTTAGATCCTGAGCAGTTCTTC.